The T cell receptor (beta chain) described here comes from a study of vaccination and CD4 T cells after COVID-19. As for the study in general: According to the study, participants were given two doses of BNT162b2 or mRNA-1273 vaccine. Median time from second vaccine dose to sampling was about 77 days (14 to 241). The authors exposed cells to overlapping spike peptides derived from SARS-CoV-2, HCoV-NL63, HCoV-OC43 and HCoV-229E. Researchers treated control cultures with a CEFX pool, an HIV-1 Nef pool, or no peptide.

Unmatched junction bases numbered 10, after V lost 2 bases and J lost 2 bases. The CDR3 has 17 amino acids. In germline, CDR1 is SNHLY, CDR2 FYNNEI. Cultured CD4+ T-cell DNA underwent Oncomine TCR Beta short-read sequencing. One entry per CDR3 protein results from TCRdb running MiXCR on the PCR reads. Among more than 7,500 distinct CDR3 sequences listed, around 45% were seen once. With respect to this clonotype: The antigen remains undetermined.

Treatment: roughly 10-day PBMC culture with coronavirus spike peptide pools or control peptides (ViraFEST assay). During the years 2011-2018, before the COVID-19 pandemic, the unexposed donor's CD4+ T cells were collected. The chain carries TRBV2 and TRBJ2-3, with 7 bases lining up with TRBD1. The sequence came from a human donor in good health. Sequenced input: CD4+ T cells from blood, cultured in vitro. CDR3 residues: CASSESGTVGDTDTQYF. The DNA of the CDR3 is TGTGCCAGCAGTGAATCGGGGACAGTGGGAGACACAGATACGCAGTATTTT.